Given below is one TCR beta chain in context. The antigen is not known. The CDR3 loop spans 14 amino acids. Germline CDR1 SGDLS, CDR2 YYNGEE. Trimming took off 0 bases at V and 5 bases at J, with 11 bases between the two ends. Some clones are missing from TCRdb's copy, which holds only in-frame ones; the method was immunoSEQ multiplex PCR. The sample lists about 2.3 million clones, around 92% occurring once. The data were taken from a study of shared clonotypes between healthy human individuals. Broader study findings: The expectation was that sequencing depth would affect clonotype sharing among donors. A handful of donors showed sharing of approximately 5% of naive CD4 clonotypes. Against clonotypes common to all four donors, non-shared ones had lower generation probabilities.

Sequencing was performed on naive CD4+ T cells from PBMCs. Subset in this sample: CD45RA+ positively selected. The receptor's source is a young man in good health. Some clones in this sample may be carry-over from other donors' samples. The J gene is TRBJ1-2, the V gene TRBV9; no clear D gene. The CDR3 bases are TGTGCCAGCAGCGTAGCTCTGGCGGGGTATGGCTACACCTTC. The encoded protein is CASSVALAGYGYTF.